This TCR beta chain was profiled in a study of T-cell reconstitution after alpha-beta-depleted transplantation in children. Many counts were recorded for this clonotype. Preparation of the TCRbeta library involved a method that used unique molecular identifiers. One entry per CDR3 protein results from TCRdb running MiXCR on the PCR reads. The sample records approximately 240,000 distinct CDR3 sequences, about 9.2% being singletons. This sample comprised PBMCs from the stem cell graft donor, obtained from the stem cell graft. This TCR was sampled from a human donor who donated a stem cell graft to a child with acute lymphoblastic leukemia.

Here the CDR3 DNA reads TGTGCCAGCAGCTTGGAGGACAGAGGAAACACCATATATTTT. The encoded protein is CASSLEDRGNTIYF. This chain uses TRBV5-6 with TRBJ1-3, with D possibly being TRBD1 (6 bases). V gave up 0 bases and J gave up 4 bases, with 8 bases separating them. CDR1 is SGHDT and CDR2 is YYEEEE in the germline V gene. The CDR3 spans 14 residues.